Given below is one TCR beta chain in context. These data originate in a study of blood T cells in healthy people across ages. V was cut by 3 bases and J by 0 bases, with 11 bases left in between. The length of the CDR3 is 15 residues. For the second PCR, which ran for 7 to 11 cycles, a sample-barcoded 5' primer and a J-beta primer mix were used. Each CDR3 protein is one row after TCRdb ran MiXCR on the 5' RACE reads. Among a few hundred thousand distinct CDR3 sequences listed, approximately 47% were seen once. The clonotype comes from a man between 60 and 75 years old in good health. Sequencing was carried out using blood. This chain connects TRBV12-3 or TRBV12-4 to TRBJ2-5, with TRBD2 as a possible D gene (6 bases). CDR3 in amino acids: CASSFLADHQETQYF. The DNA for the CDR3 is TGTGCCAGCAGTTTCTTAGCGGACCACCAAGAGACCCAGTACTTC.